This entry lists 4 T cell receptor beta chains sequenced from one sample in a study of T cells in Graves' hyperthyroidism and ophthalmopathy. It was RNA transcripts that yielded the amplified TCR beta CDR3 regions. TCR CDR3 underwent first-round RT-PCR with the HTBI primer set. MiXCR, run by TCRdb on the multiplex PCR reads, gives a single entry per CDR3 protein. The profile shows hundreds of thousands of distinct CDR3 sequences, roughly 40% of them singletons. Sequenced sample: blood. These receptors all stem from a man aged 18 to 29 with Graves' hyperthyroidism.

This clonotype turned up a few times. The J gene is TRBJ2-7, the V gene TRBV4-1; TRBD1 aligns across 9 bases. V trimming: 0 bases; J trimming: 2 bases; junction bases outside the gene matches: 5. The CDR3 is 16 residues long. Germline V CDR1 and CDR2: MGHRA, YSYEKL. The CDR3 bases are TGCGCCAGCAGCCAAGATCGGGGACAGGGCGCCTACGAGCAGTACTTC. This translates into CASSQDRGQGAYEQYF.

The chain links TRBV5-5 to TRBJ1-2; tentatively, D is TRBD1 (6 bases). CDR3 length equals 14 residues. V was shortened by 4 bases and J by 3 bases, with 13 bases between the two germline ends. Germline V CDR1 and CDR2: SGHKS, YYEKEE (reference sequence). In nucleotides, the CDR3 is TGTGCCAGCAGCCCGGGGGCAGGGTACTATGGCTACACCTTC. Translation gives CASSPGAGYYGYTF.

The chain combines TRBV2 with TRBJ1-5, with 7 bases matching TRBD1. V lost 3 bases and J lost 5; bases outside the gene matches: 4. Germline CDR1 and CDR2: SNHLY and FYNNEI. The CDR3 runs to 14 residues. CDR3 loop: CASSDWQGDQPQHF. CDR3 sequence (DNA): TGTGCCAGCAGTGATTGGCAGGGGGATCAGCCCCAGCATTTT.

Only a few counts were recorded for this clonotype. The chain uses TRBV12-3 or TRBV12-4 and TRBJ2-7; tentatively, D is TRBD1 or TRBD2 (5 bases each). This CDR3 region has 12 residues. V dropped 6 bases and J dropped 6 bases, with 12 bases sitting between them. Written as DNA, the CDR3 is TGTGCCAGCAGGGGCCCGGGGCGCGAGCAGTACTTC. This gives the protein CASRGPGREQYF.